This passage covers 8 T cell receptor beta chains from one sample sequenced in a study of CD8 T cells in ankylosing spondylitis. Using its own MiXCR run on the 5' RACE reads, TCRdb lists one record per CDR3 protein. The data show some 27,000 distinct CDR3 sequences, about 5.6% seen once. Sequencing was performed on blood, either unsorted or a sorted T cell fraction (not recorded which). The receptors shown here come from a female donor with ankylosing spondylitis or in good health (not recorded which).

This clonotype was detected ten times or more. The chain recombines TRBV9 with TRBJ1-5; perhaps TRBD1 as D (5 bases). Trimming took 0 bases from V and 3 from J, leaving 10 bases between them. Germline V gives CDR1 SGDLS, CDR2 YYNGEE. This CDR3 spans 15 amino acids. CDR3: CASSVDAGTNQPQHF. CDR3 sequence (DNA): TGTGCCAGCAGCGTAGACGCTGGGACCAATCAGCCCCAGCATTTT.

In its sample, this clonotype ranks as medium-sized. This rearrangement joins TRBV9 to TRBJ1-2, with TRBD1 as a possible D gene (6 bases). With 2 bases removed from V and 5 bases from J, the gap between germline ends came to 13 bases. Germline CDR1 and CDR2: SGDLS and YYNGEE. CDR3 length: 14 residues. CDR3 loop: CASSVTGSGYGYTF. The DNA of the CDR3 is TGTGCCAGCAGCGTTACAGGGTCGGGATATGGCTACACCTTC.

The chain links TRBV9 to TRBJ2-1; D may correspond to TRBD1 or TRBD2 (5 bases each). The ends were cut back, 3 bases at V and 6 bases at J, with 19 bases in the middle. There are 16 residues in the CDR3. Germline assignment: CDR1 SGDLS and CDR2 YYNGEE. The CDR3 region has the DNA TGTGCCAGCAGCGGAAGGAACCGGGACGCCCCCAATGAGCAGTTCTTC. Its protein product is CASSGRNRDAPNEQFF.

In this sample, this clonotype turned up many times. This rearrangement joins TRBV9 to TRBJ2-1, with 10 bases aligning to TRBD1. J gave up 9 bases and V 2 bases, and 8 bases lay outside the gene matches. Germline V CDR1 and CDR2: SGDLS, YYNGEE. This CDR3 region has 15 residues. In DNA form, the CDR3 reads TGTGCCAGCAGCGTGCAGACAGGGGGCAATTTTGAGCAGTTCTTC. Residues: CASSVQTGGNFEQFF.

The rearrangement uses TRBV9 and TRBJ2-3; 14 bases match TRBD2. The junction had 10 bases not matched to a gene; V was cut back by 4 bases and J by 6 bases. The CDR3 has 17 residues. Per the germline V gene, CDR1 is SGDLS and CDR2 is YYNGEE. The CDR3 protein is CASSLRTGTSGSDTQYF. The CDR3 nucleotides are TGTGCCAGCAGCCTACGTACCGGGACTAGCGGGAGTGATACGCAGTATTTT.

This clonotype was found many times. The chain employs TRBV9 and TRBJ1-2, with D tentatively TRBD1 (5 bases). Germline V gene sequence: CDR1 SGDLS, CDR2 YYNGEE. The CDR3 totals 13 residues. V dropped 2 bases and J dropped 7 bases, with 12 bases sitting between them. Here the CDR3 reads CASSVSREGGYTF. The CDR3 DNA sequence: TGTGCCAGCAGCGTGTCCAGGGAGGGTGGCTACACCTTC.

This chain connects TRBV9 to TRBJ2-7; D is perhaps TRBD1 (5 bases). Germline V gives CDR1 SGDLS, CDR2 YYNGEE. The V end was cut by 0 bases, the J end by 2 bases, with 18 bases between. This CDR3 contains 17 residues. CDR3 protein: CASSVDVGARNTYEQYF. The CDR3 region has the DNA TGTGCCAGCAGCGTAGACGTTGGGGCTCGCAATACCTACGAGCAGTACTTC.

This clonotype has more than one count but fewer than ten. The gene calls are TRBV9 and TRBJ1-3; D not certain. The CDR3 extends over 13 amino acids. Germline V gene lookup returns CDR1 SGDLS and CDR2 YYNGEE. With 0 bases removed from V and 4 bases from J, the gap between germline ends came to 5 bases. CDR3 sequence reads: CASSVEIGNTIYF. CDR3 nucleotide sequence: TGTGCCAGCAGCGTAGAAATAGGAAACACCATATATTTT.